One sample yielded the 15 T cell receptor beta chains listed below, sequenced in a study of OX40 agonist ivuxolimab in advanced cancers. TCRdb's copy holds only in-frame clones and misses some; the assay was immunoSEQ multiplex PCR. The sample has 55,000 to 65,000 clones, about 88% seen once. The sample consisted of CD4+ or CD8+ T cells sorted from blood, taken in a trial of the OX40 agonist ivuxolimab. These receptors originate from an adult with an advanced solid tumor such as melanoma, head and neck, liver or kidney cancer.

This sequence joins TRBV15 and TRBJ2-5; D is tentatively TRBD1 or TRBD2 (5 bases each). The CDR3 has 16 residues. CDR1 is LNHNV and CDR2 is YYDKDF in the germline V gene (reference sequence). The V and J ends lost 3 bases and 3 bases respectively, with 17 bases between them. This chain's CDR3 is CATSSNLRRGEETQYF. The CDR3, as DNA: TGTGCCACCAGCAGCAACTTGCGCAGAGGGGAAGAGACCCAGTACTTC.

This chain joins TRBV27 and TRBJ1-1; D possibly corresponds to TRBD1 (5 bases). Germline V gene data show CDR1 as MNHEY and CDR2 as SMNVEV (reference sequence). Trimming took off 0 bases at V and 11 bases at J, with 13 bases between the two ends. This CDR3 is built from 13 residues. For the CDR3, the DNA is TGTGCCAGCAGTTTATCGTCAGGGTTGAAGGCTTTCTTT. It is translated as CASSLSSGLKAFF.

This clone was observed a handful of times. The chain combines TRBV9 with TRBJ1-6; D unclear. Trimming removed 0 bases from V and 9 bases from J, with 16 bases in between. This CDR3 comprises 16 residues. The germline V gene encodes CDR1 SGDLS and CDR2 YYNGEE. The CDR3 DNA sequence: TGTGCCAGCAGCGTAGACAAGGGAGGTGTAAGTTCACCCCTCCACTTT. It translates to CASSVDKGGVSSPLHF.

V is TRBV28 and J is TRBJ1-1, with 8 bases identical to TRBD1. CDR3 length equals 15 residues. V shed 8 bases and J 5 bases; nucleotides not matched to a gene: 13. Germline V gene lookup returns CDR1 MDHEN and CDR2 SYDVKM. The CDR3, as DNA: TGTGCCAGCCACGAGCCGGGCAGGGGGCTTACTGAAGCTTTCTTT. Translation gives CASHEPGRGLTEAFF.

The chain employs TRBV5-4 and TRBJ2-1, with D possibly TRBD1 on 8 matching bases. V dropped 2 bases and J dropped 7 bases, with 19 bases sitting between them. This CDR3 region has 16 residues. Looked up from germline, CDR1 is SGHNT and CDR2 is YYREEE (reference sequence). CDR3 coding DNA: TGTGCCAGCAGCTTCGACAGGGGAGGGTTGAGGAATGAGCAGTTCTTC. Residues: CASSFDRGGLRNEQFF.

CDR3: CASSLGGQWDQPQHF. CDR3 DNA sequence: TGCGCCAGCAGCTTGGGGGGGCAGTGGGATCAGCCCCAGCATTTT. The genes are TRBV5-1 and TRBJ1-5, with a weak D call TRBD1 (6 bases). V lost 0 bases and J 5 bases, leaving 12 bases between the germline ends. Germline CDR1 and CDR2: SGHRS and YFSETQ. CDR3 size: 15 residues.

V is TRBV2 and J is TRBJ1-3, with TRBD1 matching 9 bases. The V gene's germline CDR1 is SNHLY and CDR2 FYNNEI. The CDR3 extends over 14 amino acids. With 6 bases clipped from V and 4 bases from J, the junction kept 4 bases outside the gene matches. CDR3 sequence (DNA): TGTGCCAGCAGCGGGACAGGGCCCGGAAACACCATATATTTT. Its translation is CASSGTGPGNTIYF.

This clone is deemed medium-sized. The V and J genes are TRBV18 and TRBJ2-7, with 8 bases matching TRBD1. The CDR3 covers 14 residues. V trimming: 4 bases; J trimming: 7 bases; junction bases outside the gene matches: 9. From germline, CDR1 is KGHSH and CDR2 LQKENI. CDR3 sequence (DNA): TGTGCCAGCTCACTCGGACAGGGCATGGGGGAGCAGTACTTC. Its translation is CASSLGQGMGEQYF.

The V call is TRBV10-2, the J call TRBJ2-1; 10 bases are shared with TRBD2. The V gene end was trimmed by 4 bases and the J gene end by 6 bases; junction bases not matched to a gene: 6. The CDR3 sequence is 15 residues long. Germline CDR1 is WSHSY and CDR2 is SAAADI. CDR3: CASSGGAGGLNEQFF. The CDR3 nucleotides read TGCGCCAGCAGTGGTGGAGCGGGGGGGCTCAATGAGCAGTTCTTC.

This clone showed up just a few times. The chain has TRBV25-1 and TRBJ1-4; 7 bases align to TRBD1. CDR1 is MGHDK and CDR2 is SYGVNS in the germline V gene. J gave up 7 bases and V 5 bases, and 4 bases lay outside the gene matches. CDR3 length equals 13 residues. The CDR3 sequence: CASSRTGVEKLFF. The CDR3 coding sequence is TGTGCCAGCAGTCGGACAGGCGTTGAAAAACTGTTTTTT.

The chain joins TRBV6-5 to TRBJ1-3; D not certain. The ends were cut back, 0 bases at V and 2 bases at J, with 11 bases in the middle. The germline CDR1 and CDR2 sequences are MNHEY and SVGAGI. The length of the CDR3 is 16 residues. The CDR3 region has the DNA TGTGCCAGCAGTTACTCGGAGATGAGGGCTGGAAACACCATATATTTT. It specifies CASSYSEMRAGNTIYF.

The rearrangement joins TRBV18 to TRBJ1-4; D remains unclear. Looked up from germline, CDR1 is KGHSH and CDR2 is LQKENI. This CDR3 is 14 amino acids long. V gave up 1 base and J gave up 4 bases, with 7 bases separating them. The CDR3 nucleotides are TGTGCCAGCTCACCACAGGGATTTAATGAAAAACTGTTTTTT. Protein sequence: CASSPQGFNEKLFF.

The chain employs TRBV6-5 and TRBJ1-1, with D possibly matching TRBD1 (6 bases). The germline V gene encodes CDR1 MNHEY and CDR2 SVGAGI. This CDR3 spans 15 amino acids. Trimming left V 2 bases short and J 8 bases short, with 18 bases between. The DNA of the CDR3 is TGTGCCAGCAGTTACGGGGTGGGGGGCGCTGGCGAAGCTTTCTTT. It specifies CASSYGVGGAGEAFF.

This chain links TRBV4-1 with TRBJ2-3; D unresolved. The CDR3 extends over 13 amino acids. Trimming shortened V by 3 bases and J by 5 bases, and 9 bases separated the two germline ends. Germline V gene data show CDR1 as MGHRA and CDR2 as YSYEKL. CDR3 nucleotides: TGCGCCAGCAGCCACACCCACCTAGATACGCAGTATTTT. Amino acid sequence: CASSHTHLDTQYF.

The chain combines TRBV30 with TRBJ2-1, with 10 nucleotides matching TRBD1. The trim removed 5 bases at V and 0 bases at J, leaving 4 bases unmatched. The CDR3 is made up of 15 amino acids. Germline V gene lookup returns CDR1 GTSNPN and CDR2 SVGIG (reference sequence). CDR3 residues: CAWGTGALSYNEQFF. In DNA form, the CDR3 reads TGTGCCTGGGGGACAGGGGCGCTCTCCTACAATGAGCAGTTCTTC.